This T cell receptor beta chain came from a study of identical twins. Findings of the study overall: Zero-insertion results could be subject to partial confounding by invariant MAIT and iNKT cells.

This clonotype was picked up a small number of times. The antigen remains undetermined. TCRdb redid the calling of the 5' RACE reads with MiXCR, one entry per CDR3 protein. The sample holds 500,000 or so distinct CDR3 sequences, under 25% seen once. CDR1 and CDR2 from the germline V gene are LGHNA and YSLEER. This CDR3 spans 18 amino acids. V dropped 0 bases and J dropped 0 bases, with 18 bases sitting between them. This sample also belongs to another study, concerning T cells expressing NK-cell markers.

The receptor comes from a woman younger than 35 in good health. Sequencing was done on a sample of CD4+ T cells sorted from blood. This chain links TRBV4-3 with TRBJ2-7, with D perhaps TRBD2 (6 bases). Here the CDR3 reads CASSQDENSGTLSYEQYF. The CDR3 DNA is TGCGCCAGCAGCCAAGATGAGAATAGCGGAACCCTCTCCTACGAGCAGTACTTC.